This T cell receptor beta chain was identified in a study of cytomegalovirus exposure and HLA in healthy donors. Details on this clone: Its antigen is still unknown.

The PCR used 60 Vbeta and 13 Jbeta primers. Assay used: immunoSEQ multiplex PCR; TCRdb lists only in-frame clones, some missing. The data contain approximately 150,000 clones, approximately 77% of them singletons. CDR1 and CDR2 (germline): MNHNS, SASEGT. The CDR3 extends over 13 amino acids. V was trimmed by 7 bases and J by 5 bases, leaving 12 bases between them. Regarding the study as a whole: Researchers reported that a few CMV-associated chains were confirmed in vitro as CMV antigen-specific. According to an earlier analysis, most TCR beta V segments yielded productive rearrangements about 87% or about 30% of the time.

The sample was PBMCs. The V gene is TRBV6-1, the J gene TRBJ1-5, with D perhaps TRBD1 (5 bases). The TCR originated in a female donor in good health and CMV-seronegative. The CDR3 loop reads CASKTGSHQPQHF. DNA for the CDR3: TGTGCCAGCAAAACAGGATCCCATCAGCCCCAGCATTTT.